This entry lists 24 T cell receptor beta chains sequenced from one sample in a study of cytomegalovirus exposure and HLA in healthy donors. Researchers ran the PCR with 60 Vbeta and 13 Jbeta primers. The data were produced by immunoSEQ multiplex PCR, yet TCRdb's version contains in-frame clones alone and is incomplete. This table has about 160,000 clones, approximately 90% appearing once. Sequencing was performed on PBMCs. The receptors here all came from a woman aged 25 to 39 in good health and CMV-seronegative.

The genes are TRBV29-1 and TRBJ1-4, with D tentatively TRBD1 (5 bases). The length of the CDR3 is 14 residues. Germline loops: CDR1 SQVTM, CDR2 ANQGSEA. Between the trimmed V and J ends, which lost 5 bases and 3 bases, there was a span of 13 bases. The CDR3 region has the DNA TGCAGCGTTAGTTCGGCAGGGTCTAATGAAAAACTGTTTTTT. Its protein is CSVSSAGSNEKLFF.

This clone was picked up one time. The chain links TRBV27 to TRBJ2-3; TRBD1 matches at 8 bases. The V gene's germline CDR1 is MNHEY and CDR2 SMNVEV (reference sequence). The CDR3 is 14 amino acids. The junction had 0 bases not matched to a gene; V was cut back by 4 bases and J by 0 bases. This chain's CDR3 is CASSWTGSTDTQYF. The CDR3 region has the DNA TGTGCCAGCAGTTGGACAGGGAGCACAGATACGCAGTATTTT.

This sequence joins TRBV5-1 and TRBJ1-5, with unresolved D. Germline loops: CDR1 SGHRS, CDR2 YFSETQ. V lost 2 bases to trimming and J lost 0 bases, with 12 bases between them. This CDR3 is built from 16 residues. The CDR3 nucleotides read TGCGCCAGCAGCTTAAAGACATACCATAGCAATCAGCCCCAGCATTTT. Encoded protein: CASSLKTYHSNQPQHF.

The genes are TRBV6-5 and TRBJ2-2; tentative D call: TRBD1 (7 bases). The CDR3 has 13 amino acids. Germline CDR1 reads MNHEY; CDR2 reads SVGAGI. The ends were cut back, 8 bases at V and 4 bases at J, with 11 bases in the middle. CDR3 region: CASGRGATGELFF. CDR3 in DNA: TGTGCCAGCGGCAGGGGGGCCACCGGGGAGCTGTTTTTT.

CDR3 amino acids: CASSREGVGTQYF. Here the CDR3 DNA reads TGTGCCAGCAGTCGAGAGGGGGTAGGGACCCAGTACTTC. This chain uses TRBV6-1 with TRBJ2-5, with a weak D call TRBD1 (6 bases). The CDR3 contains 13 residues. Trimming took off 5 bases at V and 7 bases at J, with 14 bases between the two ends. Germline lookup yields CDR1 MNHNS and CDR2 SASEGT.

CDR3 DNA sequence: TGTGCCAGCAGCCCGGGGGGGGAATTGAACACTGAAGCTTTCTTT. It translates to CASSPGGELNTEAFF. The chain links TRBV5-4 to TRBJ1-1, with D possibly TRBD1 on 5 matching bases. Germline values: CDR1 SGHNT, CDR2 YYREEE (reference sequence). V lost 4 bases, J lost 0 bases, and 13 bases lay in between. The length of the CDR3 is 15 residues.

This clone was seen just once. The rearrangement links TRBV7-9 to TRBJ1-2; 9 nucleotides match TRBD1. The V and J ends lost 3 bases and 7 bases, in that order; junction bases with no gene match: 6. CDR1 is SEHNR, CDR2 FQNEAQ, per germline (reference sequence). The CDR3 loop spans 14 amino acids. CDR3 sequence reads: CASSLRQGVGGYTF. CDR3 DNA sequence: TGTGCCAGCAGCTTGAGACAGGGGGTAGGTGGCTACACCTTC.

This clone was seen more than once but under ten times. The gene calls are TRBV30 and TRBJ2-7, with D possibly matching TRBD2 (6 bases). The CDR3 runs 13 residues. Per germline, CDR1 GTSNPN and CDR2 SVGIG (reference sequence). The V gene lost 4 bases and the J gene lost 2 bases, with 12 bases spanning the gap. The CDR3 loop is CAWTPRGTYEQYF. As DNA, the CDR3 is TGTGCCTGGACCCCCCGCGGGACCTACGAGCAGTACTTC.

CDR3 residues: CASSLIQATDTQYF. The CDR3 DNA reads TGCGCCAGCAGCTTGATTCAGGCCACAGATACGCAGTATTTT. V gene TRBV5-1 combines with J gene TRBJ2-3, with no clear D. Germline values: CDR1 SGHRS, CDR2 YFSETQ. This CDR3 is 14 amino acids long. With 1 base removed from V and 2 bases from J, the gap between germline ends came to 8 bases.

This clone came up a few times. This chain connects TRBV20-1 to TRBJ2-7; 7 bases match TRBD2. After removal of 6 bases from V and 2 bases from J, the junction contained 1 base not matched to a gene. The CDR3 loop spans 11 amino acids. Germline lookup yields CDR1 DFQATT and CDR2 SNEGSKA (reference sequence). The CDR3 sequence is CSASGAYEQYF. CDR3 sequence (DNA): TGCAGTGCCAGCGGGGCCTACGAGCAGTACTTC.

V and J are TRBV11-3 and TRBJ1-1, with a possible D match to TRBD1 (5 bases). Between the trimmed V and J ends, which lost 5 bases and 0 bases, there was a span of 19 bases. This CDR3 is 17 amino acids long. Germline V gene sequence: CDR1 SGHNT, CDR2 YENEEA. DNA of the CDR3: TGTGCCAGCAGCCCAACTGCGGGGGGGGATGTGAACACTGAAGCTTTCTTT. Translation gives CASSPTAGGDVNTEAFF.

V gene TRBV6-7 combines with J gene TRBJ2-1; TRBD2 matches 13 bases. TRBV6-7 is flagged as an ORF with uncertain function. The CDR3 totals 19 residues. The junction had 7 bases not matched to a gene; V was cut back by 2 bases and J by 0 bases. The CDR3 loop is CASSYTSGRAPLSYNEQFF. In DNA form, the CDR3 reads TGTGCCAGCAGTTACACTAGCGGGAGGGCTCCTCTCTCCTACAATGAGCAGTTCTTC.

The chain uses TRBV19 and TRBJ1-1, with D maybe TRBD1 (6 bases). Germline V lookup: CDR1 LNHDA, CDR2 SQIVND (reference sequence). V lost 7 bases, J lost 1 base, and 10 bases lay in between. The CDR3 runs 13 residues. CDR3: CASMDSSNTEAFF. The CDR3 nucleotides are TGTGCCAGTATGGACAGCTCGAACACTGAAGCTTTCTTT.

V usage is TRBV7-2 and J usage is TRBJ2-3; TRBD2 might be the D (7 bases). Looked up from germline, CDR1 is SGHTA and CDR2 is FQGNSA. V was shortened by 5 bases and J by 4 bases, with 13 bases between the two germline ends. This CDR3 spans 14 amino acids. The CDR3 coding sequence is TGTGCCAGCAGCAAAGGGGGGGGCGCAGATACGCAGTATTTT. Protein: CASSKGGGADTQYF.

With regard to this clone: Sequence at one end of the junction differs from germline and may be a read error. The identical CDR3 is also encoded by other nucleotide sequences in the sample. The chain carries TRBV5-1 and TRBJ2-5; no reliable D call. This CDR3 is 11 amino acids long. Germline V CDR1 and CDR2: SGHRS, YFSETQ. CDR3 coding DNA: TGCGCTAGCAGCATACGGGAGACCCAGTACTTC. It specifies CASSIRETQYF.

This chain connects TRBV10-1 to TRBJ1-1; TRBD1 aligns across 8 bases. The CDR3 has 18 amino acids. V shed 0 bases, J shed 0 bases, and the junction held 9 bases outside the gene matches. Germline CDR1 and CDR2: WNHNN and SYGVQD (reference sequence). In DNA, the CDR3 is TGCGCCAGCAGTGAGTCCCAGGGGGCGGGGGATATGAACACTGAAGCTTTCTTT. It encodes CASSESQGAGDMNTEAFF.

This rearrangement joins TRBV9 to TRBJ2-5, with TRBD2 matching over 11 bases. The CDR3 spans 14 residues. After removal of 4 bases from V and 7 bases from J, the junction contained 6 bases not matched to a gene. The germline CDR1 and CDR2 sequences are SGDLS and YYNGEE. DNA for the CDR3: TGTGCCAGCAGCCCTACAGGGACTAGCGGGACCCAGTACTTC. Its translation: CASSPTGTSGTQYF.

The rearrangement uses TRBV6-1 and TRBJ2-3, with 7 bases identical to TRBD1. V trimming: 9 bases; J trimming: 6 bases; junction bases outside the gene matches: 9. Germline CDR1 MNHNS, CDR2 SASEGT. The CDR3 is 13 amino acids. The CDR3 sequence is CASHTGARDTQYF. CDR3 nucleotides: TGTGCCAGTCATACAGGGGCAAGGGATACGCAGTATTTT.

This clone was observed a single time. The CDR3, as DNA: TGCAGTGCGAGGACAGGGAACGAGCAGTACTTC. Residues: CSARTGNEQYF. V is TRBV20-1 and J is TRBJ2-7; 8 bases match TRBD1. The CDR3 is 11 residues long. Per the germline V gene, CDR1 is DFQATT and CDR2 is SNEGSKA (reference sequence). The V segment lost 6 bases and the J segment 5 bases; nucleotides outside the gene matches: 3.

The chain is built from TRBV7-2 and TRBJ1-1; 11 bases align to TRBD1. The CDR3 sequence is 17 residues long. The V and J ends lost 3 bases and 7 bases, in that order; junction bases with no gene match: 13. The germline V gene has CDR1 SGHTA and CDR2 FQGNSA. The CDR3: CASSFARPGQGGYEAFF. CDR3 nucleotide sequence: TGTGCCAGCAGCTTCGCTCGGCCGGGACAGGGGGGATATGAAGCTTTCTTT.

V gene TRBV5-4 combines with J gene TRBJ2-7; 10 bases align to TRBD2. Germline lookup yields CDR1 SGHNT and CDR2 YYREEE (reference sequence). This CDR3 spans 16 amino acids. The ends lost 1 base at V and 3 bases at J; junction bases unmatched: 7. The CDR3 nucleotides read TGTGCCAGCAGCTTGTCGTCTAGCGGGGGACTCTACGAGCAGTACTTC. Protein product: CASSLSSSGGLYEQYF.

The chain couples TRBV30 to TRBJ2-1, with a weak D call TRBD2 (6 bases). This CDR3 comprises 15 residues. The germline V gene has CDR1 GTSNPN and CDR2 SVGIG (reference sequence). The ends were cut back, 3 bases at V and 7 bases at J, with 19 bases in the middle. CDR3 loop: CAWSYSGVRQNEQFF. CDR3 nucleotide sequence: TGTGCCTGGAGCTATTCGGGAGTTAGGCAAAATGAGCAGTTCTTC.

The J gene is TRBJ2-7, the V gene TRBV27, with D hard to call. The CDR3 sequence is 15 residues long. The V and J ends lost 0 bases and 1 base respectively, with 10 bases between them. The germline CDR1 and CDR2 sequences are MNHEY and SMNVEV (reference sequence). CDR3 region: CASSLSFAVSYEQYF. CDR3 DNA sequence: TGTGCCAGCAGTTTATCGTTCGCGGTTTCCTACGAGCAGTACTTC.

The V call is TRBV28, the J call TRBJ2-7, with TRBD1 identical over 9 bases. V trimming: 5 bases; J trimming: 6 bases; junction bases outside the gene matches: 11. The CDR3 runs to 15 residues. The V gene's germline CDR1 is MDHEN and CDR2 SYDVKM. CDR3 sequence: CASSPYRGQGGEQYF. CDR3 in DNA: TGTGCCAGCAGTCCCTATCGGGGACAGGGTGGCGAGCAGTACTTC. The entire variable domain, with the rest obtained from reference TRBV28 and TRBJ2-7, is as follows: DVKVTQSSRYLVKRTGEKVFLECVQDMDHENMFWYRQDPGLGLRLIYFSYDVKMKEKGDIPEGYSVSREKKERFSLILESASTNQTSMYLCASSPYRGQGGEQYFGPGTRLTVT.